This T cell receptor beta chain is from a study of T cell repertoires in cytomegalovirus infection. The overall study: Shared public TCR beta signatures pointed to both CMV infection and a matching HLA type. Findings and limits, study-wide: Predominance within the ex vivo response was attributable to HLA-C-restricted CMV-specific TCR beta clonotypes. Totalled public TCR beta family frequency picked out people who carried CMV plus the relevant HLA.

TCRdb used MiXCR to reprocess the reads, holding one entry per CDR3 protein. The sample has 400,000 or so distinct CDR3 sequences, roughly 30% seen once. This clonotype was seen a handful of times. The antigen is unknown. With 5 bases removed from V and 0 bases from J, the gap between germline ends came to 11 bases. The germline CDR1 and CDR2 sequences are SEHNR and FQNEAQ (reference sequence). The CDR3 runs 15 residues. J is TRBJ1-3 and V is TRBV7-9; D is perhaps TRBD1 (6 bases). Sample: PBMCs. This TCR derives from a human donor in good health (CMV status not recorded). Some clones in this sample may be carry-over from other donors' samples. The CDR3 DNA follows: TGTGCCAGCAGCACGGAGGGGGTCTCTGGAAACACCATATATTTT. Protein product: CASSTEGVSGNTIYF.